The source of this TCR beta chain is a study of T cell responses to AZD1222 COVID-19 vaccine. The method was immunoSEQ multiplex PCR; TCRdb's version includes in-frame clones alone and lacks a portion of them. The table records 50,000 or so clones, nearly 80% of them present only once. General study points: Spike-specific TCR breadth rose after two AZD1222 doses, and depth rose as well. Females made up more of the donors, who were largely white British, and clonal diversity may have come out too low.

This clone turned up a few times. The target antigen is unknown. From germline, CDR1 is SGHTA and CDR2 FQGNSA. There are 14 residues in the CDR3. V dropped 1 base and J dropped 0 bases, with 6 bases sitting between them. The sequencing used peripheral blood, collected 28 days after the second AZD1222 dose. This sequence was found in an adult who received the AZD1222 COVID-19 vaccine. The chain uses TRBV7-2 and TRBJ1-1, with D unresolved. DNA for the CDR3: TGTGCCAGCAGCTTAGTTGGGGTGAACACTGAAGCTTTCTTT. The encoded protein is CASSLVGVNTEAFF. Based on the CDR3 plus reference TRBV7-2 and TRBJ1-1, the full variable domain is GAGVSQSPSNKVTEKGKDVELRCDPISGHTALYWYRQSLGQGLEFLIYFQGNSAPDKSGLPSDRFSAERTGGSVSTLTIQRTQQEDSAVYLCASSLVGVNTEAFFGQGTRLTVV.